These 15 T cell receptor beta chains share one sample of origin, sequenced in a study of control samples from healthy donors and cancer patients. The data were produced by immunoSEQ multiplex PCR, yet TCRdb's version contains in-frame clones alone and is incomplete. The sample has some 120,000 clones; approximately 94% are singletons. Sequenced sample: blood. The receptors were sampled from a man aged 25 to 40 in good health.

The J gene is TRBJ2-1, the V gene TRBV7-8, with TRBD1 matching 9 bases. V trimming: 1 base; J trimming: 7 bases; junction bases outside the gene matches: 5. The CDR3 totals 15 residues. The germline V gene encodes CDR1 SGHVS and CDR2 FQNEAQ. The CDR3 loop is CASSLGTGVSNEQFF. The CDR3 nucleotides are TGTGCCAGCAGCTTAGGGACAGGGGTTAGTAATGAGCAGTTCTTC.

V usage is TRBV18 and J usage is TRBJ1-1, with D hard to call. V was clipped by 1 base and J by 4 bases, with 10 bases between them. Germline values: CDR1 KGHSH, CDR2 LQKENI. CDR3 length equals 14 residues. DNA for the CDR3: TGTGCCAGCTCACCACTTAGGGAGGGCACTGAAGCTTTCTTT. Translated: CASSPLREGTEAFF.

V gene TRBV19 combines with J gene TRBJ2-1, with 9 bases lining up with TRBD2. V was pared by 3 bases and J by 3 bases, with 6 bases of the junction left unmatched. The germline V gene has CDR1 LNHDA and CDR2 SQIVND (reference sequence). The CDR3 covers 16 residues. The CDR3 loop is CASSIRAGGSYNEQFF. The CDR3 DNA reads TGTGCCAGTAGTATCCGCGCGGGGGGGAGCTACAATGAGCAGTTCTTC.

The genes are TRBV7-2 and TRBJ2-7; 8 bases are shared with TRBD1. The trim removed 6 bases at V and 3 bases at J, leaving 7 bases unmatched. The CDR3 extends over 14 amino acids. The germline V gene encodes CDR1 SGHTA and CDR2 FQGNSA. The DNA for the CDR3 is TGTGCCAGCAGACCTACCGGGACAGGCTACGAGCAGTACTTC. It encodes CASRPTGTGYEQYF.

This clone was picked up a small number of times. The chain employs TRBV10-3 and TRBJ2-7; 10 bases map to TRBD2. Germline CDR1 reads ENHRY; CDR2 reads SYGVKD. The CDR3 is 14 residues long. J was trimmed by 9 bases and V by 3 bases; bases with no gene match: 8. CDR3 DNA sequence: TGTGCCATCAGTGAAGTTAAAGCTAGCGGGGGGCAGTACTTC. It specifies CAISEVKASGGQYF.

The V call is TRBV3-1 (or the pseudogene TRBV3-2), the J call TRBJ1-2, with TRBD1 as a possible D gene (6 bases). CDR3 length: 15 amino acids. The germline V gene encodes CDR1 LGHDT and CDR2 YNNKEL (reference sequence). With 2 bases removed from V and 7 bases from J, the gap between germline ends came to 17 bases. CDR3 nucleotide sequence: TGTGCCAGCAGCCAATTTAAGGAGGGGGTCGGTGGCTACACCTTC. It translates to CASSQFKEGVGGYTF.

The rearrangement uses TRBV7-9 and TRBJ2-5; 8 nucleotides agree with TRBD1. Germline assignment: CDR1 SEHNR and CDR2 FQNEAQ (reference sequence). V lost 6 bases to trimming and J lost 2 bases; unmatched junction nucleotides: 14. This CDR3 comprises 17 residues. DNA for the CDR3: TGTGCCAGCAGTCGAACGCGTACCGGGACAGGACAAGAGACCCAGTACTTC. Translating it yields CASSRTRTGTGQETQYF.

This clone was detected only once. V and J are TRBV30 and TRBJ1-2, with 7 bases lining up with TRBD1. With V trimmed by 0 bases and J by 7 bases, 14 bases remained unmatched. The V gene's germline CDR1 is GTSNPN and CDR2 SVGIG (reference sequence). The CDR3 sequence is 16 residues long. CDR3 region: CAWSVKGATRASGYTF. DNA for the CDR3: TGTGCCTGGAGTGTAAAGGGGGCCACGCGCGCGAGTGGCTACACCTTC.

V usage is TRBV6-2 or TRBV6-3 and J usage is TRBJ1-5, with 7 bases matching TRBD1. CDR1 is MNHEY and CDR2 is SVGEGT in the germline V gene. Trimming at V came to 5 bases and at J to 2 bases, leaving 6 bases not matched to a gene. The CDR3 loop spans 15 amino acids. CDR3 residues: CASSLTGTGNQPQHF. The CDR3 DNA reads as TGTGCCAGCAGTCTTACAGGGACAGGCAATCAGCCCCAGCATTTT.

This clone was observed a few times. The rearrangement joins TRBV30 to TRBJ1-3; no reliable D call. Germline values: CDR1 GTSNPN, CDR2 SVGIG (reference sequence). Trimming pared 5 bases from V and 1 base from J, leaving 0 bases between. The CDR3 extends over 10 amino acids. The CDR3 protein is CAWSGNTIYF. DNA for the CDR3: TGTGCCTGGTCTGGAAACACCATATATTTT.

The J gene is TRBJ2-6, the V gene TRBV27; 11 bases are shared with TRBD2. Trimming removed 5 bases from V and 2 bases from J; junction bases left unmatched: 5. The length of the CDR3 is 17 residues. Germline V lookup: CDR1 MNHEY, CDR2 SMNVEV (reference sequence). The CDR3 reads CASSLAGGGAGANVLTF. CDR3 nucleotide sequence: TGTGCCAGCAGTCTAGCGGGGGGAGGGGCTGGGGCCAACGTCCTGACTTTC.

The CDR3 protein is CASSKGKGKETQYF. CDR3 in DNA: TGTGCCAGCAGCAAAGGCAAAGGGAAAGAGACCCAGTACTTC. V is TRBV21-1 and J is TRBJ2-5. TRBV21-1 is deemed a pseudogene. This CDR3 region has 14 residues.

The CDR3 bases are TGCGCCAGCAGCTTGGATGAGAGCTCCTACAATGAGCAGTTCTTC. The encoded protein is CASSLDESSYNEQFF. This sequence joins TRBV5-1 and TRBJ2-1; no definite D call. Germline V gives CDR1 SGHRS, CDR2 YFSETQ. V gave up 0 bases and J gave up 0 bases, with 7 bases separating them. The CDR3 is made up of 15 amino acids.

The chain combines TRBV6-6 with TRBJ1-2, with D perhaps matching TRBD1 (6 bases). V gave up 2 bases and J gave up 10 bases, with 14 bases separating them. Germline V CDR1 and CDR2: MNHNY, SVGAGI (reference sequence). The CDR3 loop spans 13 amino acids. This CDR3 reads CASSYALRGFYTF. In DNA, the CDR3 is TGTGCCAGCAGTTACGCGCTCAGGGGCTTCTACACCTTC.

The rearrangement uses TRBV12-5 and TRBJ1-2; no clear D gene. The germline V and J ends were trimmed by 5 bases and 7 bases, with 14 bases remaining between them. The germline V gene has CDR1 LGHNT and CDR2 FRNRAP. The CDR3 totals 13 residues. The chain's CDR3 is CASGLRWEAGYTF. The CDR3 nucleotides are TGTGCTAGTGGTCTACGTTGGGAAGCTGGCTACACCTTC.